The rows below give T cell receptor beta chains drawn from one sample of a study of T cell responses to AZD1222 COVID-19 vaccine. TCRdb's copy holds only in-frame clones and misses some; the assay was immunoSEQ multiplex PCR. Found here are around 100,000 clones, 90% of them singletons; the top ten hold about 5%. Sequences were derived from peripheral blood, sampled on day 0 of AZD1222 vaccination. The receptors originated from an adult in good health. The CDR3 runs from the conserved cysteine through the conserved F or W. Fields, in order: J gene, clone size, V gene, D gene, CDR3 protein, CDR3 DNA. A D gene is named only where the DNA matches it firmly. For some rows the clone size is stated as once, few or many, or as a class when expanded; others skip it.

J gene: TRBJ1-1; clone size: NA; V gene: TRBV6-5; D gene: NA; CDR3 protein: CASSSGVGTEAFF; CDR3 DNA: TGTGCCAGCAGCTCAGGGGTTGGAACTGAAGCTTTCTTT
J gene: TRBJ2-1; clone size: NA; V gene: TRBV10-2; D gene: TRBD2; CDR3 protein: CASRGLAGVYNEQFF; CDR3 DNA: TGCGCCAGTCGAGGACTAGCGGGGGTCTACAATGAGCAGTTCTTC
J gene: TRBJ2-6; clone size: NA; V gene: TRBV29-1; D gene: NA; CDR3 protein: CSAGEAGANVLTF; CDR3 DNA: TGCAGCGCCGGGGAGGCTGGGGCCAACGTCCTGACTTTC
J gene: TRBJ1-1; clone size: NA; V gene: TRBV12-3/TRBV12-4; D gene: TRBD1; CDR3 protein: CASRDRDTEAFF; CDR3 DNA: TGTGCCAGCAGGGACAGGGACACTGAAGCTTTCTTT
J gene: TRBJ2-4; clone size: NA; V gene: TRBV12-3/TRBV12-4; D gene: TRBD1; CDR3 protein: CASGRDRKNIQYF; CDR3 DNA: TGTGCCAGCGGGCGGGACAGGAAAAACATTCAGTACTTC
J gene: TRBJ2-7; clone size: NA; V gene: TRBV4-3; D gene: NA; CDR3 protein: CASSQDRAGYEQYF; CDR3 DNA: TGCGCCAGCAGCCAAGATAGGGCAGGCTACGAGCAGTACTTC
J gene: TRBJ2-7; clone size: NA; V gene: TRBV5-5; D gene: TRBD2; CDR3 protein: CASSFLAGSSYEQYF; CDR3 DNA: TGTGCCAGCAGCTTTCTAGCGGGGAGCTCCTACGAGCAGTACTTC
J gene: TRBJ2-1; clone size: NA; V gene: TRBV5-1; D gene: TRBD1; CDR3 protein: CASSGKARQGAYNEQFF; CDR3 DNA: TGCGCCAGCAGTGGAAAGGCGAGGCAGGGGGCCTACAATGAGCAGTTCTTC
J gene: TRBJ2-7; clone size: NA; V gene: TRBV6-5; D gene: TRBD2; CDR3 protein: CASSYGRGATYEQYF; CDR3 DNA: TGTGCCAGCAGTTACGGGCGGGGGGCTACCTACGAGCAGTACTTC
J gene: TRBJ1-5; clone size: once; V gene: TRBV2; D gene: NA; CDR3 protein: CASRGYSNQPQHF; CDR3 DNA: TGTGCCAGCAGGGGATATAGCAATCAGCCCCAGCATTTT
J gene: TRBJ2-7; clone size: NA; V gene: TRBV7-2; D gene: TRBD2; CDR3 protein: CASSLAGGDYEQYF; CDR3 DNA: TGTGCCAGCAGTCTAGCGGGGGGCGATTACGAGCAGTACTTC
J gene: TRBJ1-1; clone size: few; V gene: TRBV27; D gene: NA; CDR3 protein: CASSNGGNTEAFF; CDR3 DNA: TGTGCCAGCAGTAACGGGGGGAACACTGAAGCTTTCTTT
J gene: TRBJ1-1; clone size: once; V gene: TRBV4-1; D gene: NA; CDR3 protein: CASSQSGTNTEAFF; CDR3 DNA: TGCGCCAGCAGCCAGTCCGGGACGAACACTGAAGCTTTCTTT